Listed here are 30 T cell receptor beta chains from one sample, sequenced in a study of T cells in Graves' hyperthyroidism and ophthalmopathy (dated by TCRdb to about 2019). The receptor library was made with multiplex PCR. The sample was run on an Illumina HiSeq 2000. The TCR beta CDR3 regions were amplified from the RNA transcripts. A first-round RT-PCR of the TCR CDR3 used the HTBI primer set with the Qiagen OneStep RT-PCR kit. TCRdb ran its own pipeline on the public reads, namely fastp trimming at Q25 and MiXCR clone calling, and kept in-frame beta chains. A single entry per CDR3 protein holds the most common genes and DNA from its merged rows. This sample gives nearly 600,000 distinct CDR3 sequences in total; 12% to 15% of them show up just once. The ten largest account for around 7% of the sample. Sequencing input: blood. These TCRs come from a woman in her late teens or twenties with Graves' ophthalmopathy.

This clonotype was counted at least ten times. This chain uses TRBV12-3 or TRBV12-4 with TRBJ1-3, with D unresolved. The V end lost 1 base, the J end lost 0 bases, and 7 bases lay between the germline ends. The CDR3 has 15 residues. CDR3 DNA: TGTGCCAGCAGTTTAGTAGGGATCTCTGGAAACACCATATATTTT. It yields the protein CASSLVGISGNTIYF.

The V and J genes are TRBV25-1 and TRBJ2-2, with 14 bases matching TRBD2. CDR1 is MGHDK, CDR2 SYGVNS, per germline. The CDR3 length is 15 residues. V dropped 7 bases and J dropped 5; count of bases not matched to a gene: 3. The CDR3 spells CASKGLAGATGELFF. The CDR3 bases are TGTGCCAGCAAGGGACTAGCGGGAGCTACCGGGGAGCTGTTTTTT.

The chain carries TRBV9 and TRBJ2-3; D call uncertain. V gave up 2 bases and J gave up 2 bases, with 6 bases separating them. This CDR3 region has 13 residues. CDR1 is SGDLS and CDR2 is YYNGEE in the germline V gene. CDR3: CASSVRTTDTQYF. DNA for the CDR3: TGTGCCAGCAGCGTGAGGACCACAGATACGCAGTATTTT. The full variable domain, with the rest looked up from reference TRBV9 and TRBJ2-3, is DSGVTQTPKHLITATGQRVTLRCSPRSGDLSVYWYQQSLDQGLQFLIQYYNGEERAKGNILERFSAQQFPDLHSELNLSSLELGDSALYFCASSVRTTDTQYFGPGTRLTVL.

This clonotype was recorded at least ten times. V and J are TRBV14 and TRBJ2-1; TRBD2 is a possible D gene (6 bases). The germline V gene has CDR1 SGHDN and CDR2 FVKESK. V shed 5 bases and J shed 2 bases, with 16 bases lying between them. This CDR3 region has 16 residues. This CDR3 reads CASSTPGVAAYNEQFF. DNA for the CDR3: TGTGCCAGCAGCACTCCCGGGGTAGCGGCCTACAATGAGCAGTTCTTC.

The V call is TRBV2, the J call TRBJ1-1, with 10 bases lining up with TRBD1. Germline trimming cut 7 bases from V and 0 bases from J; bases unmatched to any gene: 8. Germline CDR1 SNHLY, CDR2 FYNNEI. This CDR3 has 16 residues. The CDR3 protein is CASTGQGEAMNTEAFF. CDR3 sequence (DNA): TGTGCCAGCACCGGACAGGGGGAGGCGATGAACACTGAAGCTTTCTTT.

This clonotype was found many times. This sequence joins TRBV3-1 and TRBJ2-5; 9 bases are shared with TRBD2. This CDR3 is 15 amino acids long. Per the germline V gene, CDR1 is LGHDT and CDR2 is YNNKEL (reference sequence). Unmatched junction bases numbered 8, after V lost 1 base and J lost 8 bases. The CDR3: CASSQVTSGTSTQYF. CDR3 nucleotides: TGTGCCAGCAGCCAAGTGACTAGCGGAACTTCTACCCAGTACTTC.

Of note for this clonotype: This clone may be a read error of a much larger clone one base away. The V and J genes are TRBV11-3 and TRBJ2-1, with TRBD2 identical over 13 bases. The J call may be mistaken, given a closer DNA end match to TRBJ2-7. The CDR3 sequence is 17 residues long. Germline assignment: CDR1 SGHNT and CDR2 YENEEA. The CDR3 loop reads CANSLDILAGGYNEQYF. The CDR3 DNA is TGTGCCAACAGCTTAGACATACTAGCGGGGGGGTACAATGAGCAGTACTTC.

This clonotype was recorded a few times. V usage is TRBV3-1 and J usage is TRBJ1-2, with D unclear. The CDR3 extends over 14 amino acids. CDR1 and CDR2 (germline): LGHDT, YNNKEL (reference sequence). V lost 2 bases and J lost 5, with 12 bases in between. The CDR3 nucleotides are TGTGCCAGCAGCCAAACCGACGCGGAGTATGGCTACACCTTC. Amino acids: CASSQTDAEYGYTF. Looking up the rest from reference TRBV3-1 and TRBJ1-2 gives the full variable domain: DTAVSQTPKYLVTQMGNDKSIKCEQNLGHDTMYWYKQDSKKFLKIMFSYNNKELIINETVPNRFSPKSPDKAHLNLHINSLELGDSAVYFCASSQTDAEYGYTFGSGTRLTVV.

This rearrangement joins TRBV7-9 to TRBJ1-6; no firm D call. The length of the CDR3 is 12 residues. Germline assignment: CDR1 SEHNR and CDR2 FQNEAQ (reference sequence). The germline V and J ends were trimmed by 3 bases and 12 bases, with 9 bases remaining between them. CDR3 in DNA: TGTGCCAGCAGCTTCGCCCATGGACCCCTCCACTTT. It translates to CASSFAHGPLHF.

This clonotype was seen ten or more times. The CDR3 nucleotides are TGTGCCAGCAGATCCTACAGGGGTGATGGCTACACCTTC. This translates into CASRSYRGDGYTF. The chain employs TRBV6-2 or TRBV6-3 and TRBJ1-2; 7 positions match TRBD1. Unmatched junction bases numbered 7, after V lost 6 bases and J lost 6 bases. Per germline, CDR1 MNHEY and CDR2 SVGEGT. This CDR3 comprises 13 residues.

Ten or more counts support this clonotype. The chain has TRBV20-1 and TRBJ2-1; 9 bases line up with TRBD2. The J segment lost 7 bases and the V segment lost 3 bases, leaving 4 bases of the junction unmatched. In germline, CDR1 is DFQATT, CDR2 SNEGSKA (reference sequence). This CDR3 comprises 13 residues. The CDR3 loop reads CSARSSGINEQFF. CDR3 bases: TGCAGTGCTAGGTCTAGCGGGATTAATGAGCAGTTCTTC.

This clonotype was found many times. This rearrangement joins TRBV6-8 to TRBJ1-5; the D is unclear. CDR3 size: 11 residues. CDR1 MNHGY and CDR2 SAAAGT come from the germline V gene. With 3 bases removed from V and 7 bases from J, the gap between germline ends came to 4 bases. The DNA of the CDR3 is TGTGCCAGCAGTTATTGGCAGCCCCAGCATTTT. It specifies CASSYWQPQHF.

The CDR3 DNA follows: TGTGCCAGCAGACATCCCGGGACAGGGGGTAACACCATATATTTT. This encodes CASRHPGTGGNTIYF. This chain links TRBV28 with TRBJ1-3; TRBD1 agrees at 11 bases. The V gene end was trimmed by 6 bases and the J gene end by 7 bases; junction bases not matched to a gene: 8. The CDR3 is 15 amino acids. Germline assignment: CDR1 MDHEN and CDR2 SYDVKM.

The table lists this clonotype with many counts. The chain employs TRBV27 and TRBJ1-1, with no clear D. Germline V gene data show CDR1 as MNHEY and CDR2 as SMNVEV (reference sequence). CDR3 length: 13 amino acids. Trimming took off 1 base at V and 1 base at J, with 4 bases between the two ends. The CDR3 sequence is CASSLFSNTEAFF. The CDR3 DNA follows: TGTGCCAGCAGTTTATTCTCGAACACTGAAGCTTTCTTT.

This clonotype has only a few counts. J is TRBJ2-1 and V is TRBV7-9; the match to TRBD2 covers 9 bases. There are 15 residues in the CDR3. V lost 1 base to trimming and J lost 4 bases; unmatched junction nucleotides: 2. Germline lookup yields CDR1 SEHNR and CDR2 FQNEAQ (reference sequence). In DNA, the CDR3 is TGTGCCAGCAGCTTAGGGCGGGAGGGATACAATGAGCAGTTCTTC. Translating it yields CASSLGREGYNEQFF.

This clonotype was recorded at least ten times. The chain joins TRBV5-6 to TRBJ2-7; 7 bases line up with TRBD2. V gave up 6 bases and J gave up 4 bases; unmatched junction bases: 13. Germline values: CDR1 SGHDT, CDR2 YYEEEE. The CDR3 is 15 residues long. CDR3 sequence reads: CASTGGTLGGYEQYF. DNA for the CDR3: TGTGCCAGCACCGGGGGGACCCTGGGAGGTTACGAGCAGTACTTC.

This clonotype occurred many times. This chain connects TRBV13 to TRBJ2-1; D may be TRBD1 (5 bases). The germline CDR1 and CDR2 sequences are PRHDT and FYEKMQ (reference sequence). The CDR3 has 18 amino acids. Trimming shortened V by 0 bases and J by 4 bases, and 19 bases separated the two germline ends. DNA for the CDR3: TGTGCCAGCAGCTTAGGTAGGGGAAGCTTCCCTGGGTACAATGAGCAGTTCTTC. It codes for CASSLGRGSFPGYNEQFF.

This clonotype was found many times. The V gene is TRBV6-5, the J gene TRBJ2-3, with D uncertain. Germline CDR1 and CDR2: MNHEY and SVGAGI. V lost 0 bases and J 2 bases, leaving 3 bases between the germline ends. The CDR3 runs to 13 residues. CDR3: CASSYSYTDTQYF. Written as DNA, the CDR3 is TGTGCCAGCAGTTACTCCTACACAGATACGCAGTATTTT.

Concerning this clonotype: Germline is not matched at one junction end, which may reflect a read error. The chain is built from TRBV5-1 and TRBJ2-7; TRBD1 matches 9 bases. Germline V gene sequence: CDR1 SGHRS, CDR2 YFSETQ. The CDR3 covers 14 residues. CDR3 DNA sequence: TGTGCCAGCAGACAGGACAGGGGCTCCTACGAGCAGTACTTC. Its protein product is CASRQDRGSYEQYF.

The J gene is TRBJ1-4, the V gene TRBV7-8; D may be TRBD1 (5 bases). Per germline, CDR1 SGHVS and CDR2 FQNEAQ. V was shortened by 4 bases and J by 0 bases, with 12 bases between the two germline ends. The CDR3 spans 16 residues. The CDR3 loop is CASSSGGGSTNEKLFF. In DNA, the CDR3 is TGTGCCAGCAGCTCCGGGGGGGGTTCAACTAATGAAAAACTGTTTTTT.

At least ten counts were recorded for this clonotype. CDR3 amino acids: CSARTGGYLAYEQYF. The DNA of the CDR3 is TGCAGCGCTAGGACAGGGGGGTACCTAGCCTACGAGCAGTACTTC. The chain employs TRBV29-1 and TRBJ2-7; 10 bases align to TRBD1. The germline V gene has CDR1 SQVTM and CDR2 ANQGSEA. V lost 7 bases, J lost 2 bases, and 11 bases stayed unmatched. CDR3 size: 15 residues.

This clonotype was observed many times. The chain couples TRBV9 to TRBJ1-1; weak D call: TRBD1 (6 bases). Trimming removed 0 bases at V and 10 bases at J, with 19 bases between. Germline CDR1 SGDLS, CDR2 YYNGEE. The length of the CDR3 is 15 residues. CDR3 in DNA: TGTGCCAGCAGCGTAGGGGGGGACGGTGGAGGGGGAGCTTTCTTT. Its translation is CASSVGGDGGGGAFF.

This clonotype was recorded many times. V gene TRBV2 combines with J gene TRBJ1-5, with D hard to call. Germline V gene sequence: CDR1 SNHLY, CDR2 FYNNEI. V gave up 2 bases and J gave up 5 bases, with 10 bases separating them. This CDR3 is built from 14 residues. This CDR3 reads CASSETGNYQPQHF. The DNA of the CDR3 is TGTGCCAGCAGTGAAACTGGGAACTATCAGCCCCAGCATTTT.

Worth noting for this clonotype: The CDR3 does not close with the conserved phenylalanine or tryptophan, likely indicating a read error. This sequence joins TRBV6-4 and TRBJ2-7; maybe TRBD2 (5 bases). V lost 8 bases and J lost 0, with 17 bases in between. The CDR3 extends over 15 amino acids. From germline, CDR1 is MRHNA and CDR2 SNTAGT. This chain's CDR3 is CASSGRTPSSYEQYL. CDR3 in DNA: TGTGCCAGCTCCGGTCGGACTCCGAGCTCCTACGAGCAGTACCTC.

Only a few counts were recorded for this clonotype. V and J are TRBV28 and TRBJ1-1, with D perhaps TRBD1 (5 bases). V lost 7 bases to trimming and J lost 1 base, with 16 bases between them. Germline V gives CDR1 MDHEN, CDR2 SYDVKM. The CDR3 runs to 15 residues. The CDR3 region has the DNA TGTGCCAGCACTTTGACACAGGTAAAGAACACTGAAGCTTTCTTT. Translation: CASTLTQVKNTEAFF.

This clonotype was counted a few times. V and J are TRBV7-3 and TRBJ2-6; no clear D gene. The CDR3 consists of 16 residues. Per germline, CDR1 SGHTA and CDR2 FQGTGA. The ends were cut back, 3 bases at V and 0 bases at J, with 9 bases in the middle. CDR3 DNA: TGTGCCAGCAGCTTGACCCGAGACTCTGGGGCCAACGTCCTGACTTTC. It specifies CASSLTRDSGANVLTF.

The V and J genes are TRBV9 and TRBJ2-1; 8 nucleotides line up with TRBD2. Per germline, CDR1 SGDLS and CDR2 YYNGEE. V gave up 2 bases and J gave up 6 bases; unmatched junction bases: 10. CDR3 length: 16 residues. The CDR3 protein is CASSVRAGAGFNEQFF. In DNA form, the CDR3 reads TGTGCCAGCAGCGTTAGAGCGGGAGCGGGGTTCAATGAGCAGTTCTTC.

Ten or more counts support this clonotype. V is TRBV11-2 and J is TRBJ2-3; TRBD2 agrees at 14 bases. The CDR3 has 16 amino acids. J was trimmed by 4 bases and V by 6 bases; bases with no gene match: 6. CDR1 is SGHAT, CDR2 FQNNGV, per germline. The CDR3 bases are TGTGCCAGCAGACCGACTAGCGGGAGGGCCCCAGATACGCAGTATTTT. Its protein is CASRPTSGRAPDTQYF. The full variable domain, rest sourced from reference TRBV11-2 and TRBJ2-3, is EAGVAQSPRYKIIEKRQSVAFWCNPISGHATLYWYQQILGQGPKLLIQFQNNGVVDDSQLPKDRFSAERLKGVDSTLKIQPAKLEDSAVYLCASRPTSGRAPDTQYFGPGTRLTVL.

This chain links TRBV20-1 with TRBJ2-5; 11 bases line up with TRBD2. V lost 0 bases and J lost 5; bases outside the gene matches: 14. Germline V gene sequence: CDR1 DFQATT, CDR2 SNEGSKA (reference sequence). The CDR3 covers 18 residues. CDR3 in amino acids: CSARDRTSGRSRSETQYF. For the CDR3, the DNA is TGCAGTGCTAGAGATAGAACTAGCGGGAGATCGAGATCGGAGACCCAGTACTTC.

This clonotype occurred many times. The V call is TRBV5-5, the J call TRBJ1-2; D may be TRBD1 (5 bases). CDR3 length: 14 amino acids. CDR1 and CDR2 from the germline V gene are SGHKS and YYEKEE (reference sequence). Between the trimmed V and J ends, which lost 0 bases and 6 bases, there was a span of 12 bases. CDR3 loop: CASSLAWGPDGYTF. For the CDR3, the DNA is TGTGCCAGCAGCTTGGCGTGGGGACCAGATGGCTACACCTTC.